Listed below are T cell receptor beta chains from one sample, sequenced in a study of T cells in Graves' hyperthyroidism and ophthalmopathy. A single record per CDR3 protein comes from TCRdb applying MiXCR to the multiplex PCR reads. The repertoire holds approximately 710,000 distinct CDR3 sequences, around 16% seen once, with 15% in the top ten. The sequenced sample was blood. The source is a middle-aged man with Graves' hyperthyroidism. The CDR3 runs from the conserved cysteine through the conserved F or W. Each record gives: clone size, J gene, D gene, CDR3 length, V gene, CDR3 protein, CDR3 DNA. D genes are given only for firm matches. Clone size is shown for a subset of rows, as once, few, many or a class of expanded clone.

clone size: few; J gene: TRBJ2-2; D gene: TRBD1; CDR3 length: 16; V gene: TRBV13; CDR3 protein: CASSSLTGEGAGELFF; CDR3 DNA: TGTGCCAGCAGCTCCTTGACAGGGGAAGGTGCCGGGGAGCTGTTTTTT
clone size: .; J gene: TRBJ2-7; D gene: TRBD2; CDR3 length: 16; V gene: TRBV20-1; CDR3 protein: CSARDPSGRSSYEQYF; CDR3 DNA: TGCAGTGCTAGAGATCCTAGCGGGAGGAGTTCCTACGAGCAGTACTTC
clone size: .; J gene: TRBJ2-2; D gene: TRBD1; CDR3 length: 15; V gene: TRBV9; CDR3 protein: CASSYRTGGFGELFF; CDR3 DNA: TGTGCCAGCAGCTATAGGACAGGGGGCTTCGGGGAGCTGTTTTTT
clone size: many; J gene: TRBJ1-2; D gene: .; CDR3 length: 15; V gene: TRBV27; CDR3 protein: CASSLRGSGGYGYTF; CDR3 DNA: TGTGCCAGCAGTTTAAGGGGCAGCGGGGGGTATGGCTACACCTTC
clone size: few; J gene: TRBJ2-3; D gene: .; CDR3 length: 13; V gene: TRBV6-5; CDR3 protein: CASSYPGADTQYF; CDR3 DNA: TGTGCCAGCAGTTACCCGGGTGCAGATACGCAGTATTTT
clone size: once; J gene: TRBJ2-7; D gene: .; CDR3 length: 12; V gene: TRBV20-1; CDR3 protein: CSATVVAYEQYF; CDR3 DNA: TGCAGTGCTACAGTTGTGGCCTACGAGCAGTACTTC
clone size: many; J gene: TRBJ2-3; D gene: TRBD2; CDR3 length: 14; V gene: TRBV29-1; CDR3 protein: CSVDASGRTDTQYF; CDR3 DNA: TGCAGCGTTGATGCTAGCGGGAGGACAGATACGCAGTATTTT
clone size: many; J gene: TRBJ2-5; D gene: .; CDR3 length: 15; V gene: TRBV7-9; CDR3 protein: CASSLGVGLRETQYF; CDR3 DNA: TGTGCCAGCAGCTTAGGGGTGGGCCTACGGGAGACCCAGTACTTC
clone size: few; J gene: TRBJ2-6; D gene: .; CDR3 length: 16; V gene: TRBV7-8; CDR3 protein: CASSLSRTLLANVLTF; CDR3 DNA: TGTGCCAGCAGCTTATCGAGAACTCTCCTGGCCAACGTCCTGACTTTC
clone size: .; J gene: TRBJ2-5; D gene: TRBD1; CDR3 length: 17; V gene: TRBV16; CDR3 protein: CASRYERDSSRTSFQYF; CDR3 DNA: TGTGCCAGCAGATACGAACGGGACAGTTCCCGTACGAGTTTCCAGTACTTC
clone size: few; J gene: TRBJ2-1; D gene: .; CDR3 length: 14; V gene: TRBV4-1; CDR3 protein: CASKRDGSYNEQFF; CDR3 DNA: TGCGCCAGCAAAAGGGACGGTTCCTACAATGAGCAGTTCTTC
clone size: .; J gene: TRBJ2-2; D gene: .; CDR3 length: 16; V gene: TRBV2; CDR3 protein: CASSEVAGANTGELFF; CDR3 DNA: TGTGCCAGCAGTGAGGTTGCGGGCGCGAACACCGGGGAGCTGTTTTTT
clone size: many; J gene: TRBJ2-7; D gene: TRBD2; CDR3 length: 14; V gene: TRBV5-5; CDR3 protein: CASSLNLAGDEQYF; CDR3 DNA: TGTGCCAGCAGTTTAAATCTAGCGGGAGACGAGCAGTACTTC
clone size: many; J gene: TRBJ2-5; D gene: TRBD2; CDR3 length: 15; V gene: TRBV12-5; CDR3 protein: CASGLSLAGVETQYF; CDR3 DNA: TGTGCTAGTGGTTTGTCACTAGCGGGAGTTGAGACCCAGTACTTC
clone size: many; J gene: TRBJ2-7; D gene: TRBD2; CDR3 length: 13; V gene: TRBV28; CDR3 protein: CASSLLSGSEQYF; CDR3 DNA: TGTGCCAGCAGTTTACTTAGCGGGAGTGAGCAGTACTTC
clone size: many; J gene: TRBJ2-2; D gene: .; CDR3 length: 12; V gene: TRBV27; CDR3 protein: CASSLGVGELFF; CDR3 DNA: TGTGCCAGCAGCCTTGGCGTCGGGGAGCTGTTTTTT
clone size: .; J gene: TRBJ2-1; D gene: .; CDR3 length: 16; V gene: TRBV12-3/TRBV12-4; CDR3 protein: CASSWEGSRVYNEQFF; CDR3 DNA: TGTGCCAGCAGTTGGGAAGGCAGCAGGGTCTACAATGAGCAGTTCTTC
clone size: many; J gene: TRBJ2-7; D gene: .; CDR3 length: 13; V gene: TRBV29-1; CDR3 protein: CSVLAGHSYEQYF; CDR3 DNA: TGCAGCGTTCTGGCGGGGCACTCCTACGAGCAGTACTTC
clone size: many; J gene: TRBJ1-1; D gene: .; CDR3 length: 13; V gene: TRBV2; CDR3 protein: CASSAQGHLEAFF; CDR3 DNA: TGTGCCAGCAGTGCCCAGGGACATTTGGAAGCTTTCTTT
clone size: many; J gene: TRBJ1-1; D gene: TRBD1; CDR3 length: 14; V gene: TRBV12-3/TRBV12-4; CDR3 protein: CASNPGTASTEAFF; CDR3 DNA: TGTGCCAGCAACCCAGGGACAGCCTCAACTGAAGCTTTCTTT
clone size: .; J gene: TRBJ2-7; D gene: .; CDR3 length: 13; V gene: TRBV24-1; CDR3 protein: CATQGPLTYEQYF; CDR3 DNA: TGTGCCACCCAGGGACCCTTAACCTACGAGCAGTACTTC
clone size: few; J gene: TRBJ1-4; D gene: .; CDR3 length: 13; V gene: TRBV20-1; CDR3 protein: CSAPTGANEKLFF; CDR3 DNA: TGCAGTGCACCTACCGGAGCTAATGAAAAACTGTTTTTT
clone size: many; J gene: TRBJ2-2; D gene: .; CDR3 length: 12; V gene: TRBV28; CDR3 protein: CASTWSAGELFF; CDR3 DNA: TGTGCCAGCACTTGGTCTGCGGGGGAGCTGTTTTTT
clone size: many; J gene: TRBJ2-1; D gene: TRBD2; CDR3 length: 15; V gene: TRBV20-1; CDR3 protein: CSALGTSGIYNEQFF; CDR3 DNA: TGCAGTGCTTTAGGGACTAGCGGGATCTACAATGAGCAGTTCTTC
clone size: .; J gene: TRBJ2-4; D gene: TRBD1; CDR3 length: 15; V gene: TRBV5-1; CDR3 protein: CASSSKTGAPNIQYF; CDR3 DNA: TGCGCCAGCAGCTCTAAAACAGGGGCGCCAAACATTCAGTACTTC
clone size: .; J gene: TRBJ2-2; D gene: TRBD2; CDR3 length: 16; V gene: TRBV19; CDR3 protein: CASSIGSGRITGELFF; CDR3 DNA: TGTGCCAGTAGTATTGGTAGCGGGAGGATCACCGGGGAGCTGTTTTTT
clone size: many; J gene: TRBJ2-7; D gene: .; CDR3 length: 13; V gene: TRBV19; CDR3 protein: CASRVANSYEQYF; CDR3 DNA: TGTGCCAGTCGGGTAGCGAACTCCTACGAGCAGTACTTC
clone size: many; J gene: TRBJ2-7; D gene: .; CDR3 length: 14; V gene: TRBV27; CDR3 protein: CASSLYPRVYEQYF; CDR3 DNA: TGTGCCAGCAGTTTATATCCCAGGGTCTACGAGCAGTACTTC
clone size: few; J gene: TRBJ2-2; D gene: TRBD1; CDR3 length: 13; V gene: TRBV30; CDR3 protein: CAWEDRGGGELFF; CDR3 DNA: TGTGCCTGGGAGGACAGGGGTGGCGGGGAGCTGTTTTTT
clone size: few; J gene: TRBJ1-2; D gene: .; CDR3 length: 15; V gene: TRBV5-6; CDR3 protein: CASSISRGANYGYTF; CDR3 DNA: TGTGCCAGCAGTATCTCTCGGGGGGCAAATTATGGCTACACCTTC
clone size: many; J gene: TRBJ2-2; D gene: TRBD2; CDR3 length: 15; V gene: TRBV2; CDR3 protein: CASISSGSGTGELFF; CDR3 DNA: TGTGCCAGCATATCTAGCGGGAGCGGAACCGGGGAGCTGTTTTTT
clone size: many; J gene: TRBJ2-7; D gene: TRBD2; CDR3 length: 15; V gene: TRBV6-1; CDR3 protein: CASSPWDSGKYEQYF; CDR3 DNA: TGTGCCAGCAGTCCCTGGGATAGCGGGAAATACGAGCAGTACTTC
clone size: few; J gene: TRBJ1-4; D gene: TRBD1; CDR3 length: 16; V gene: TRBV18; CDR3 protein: CASSTNLDRGEEKLFF; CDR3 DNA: TGTGCCAGCTCAACCAACTTGGACAGGGGAGAGGAAAAACTGTTTTTT
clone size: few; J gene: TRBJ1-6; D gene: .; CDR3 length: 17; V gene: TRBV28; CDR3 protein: CASRPGPPEVYNSPLHF; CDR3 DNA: TGTGCCAGCAGACCAGGACCCCCGGAAGTTTATAATTCACCCCTCCACTTT
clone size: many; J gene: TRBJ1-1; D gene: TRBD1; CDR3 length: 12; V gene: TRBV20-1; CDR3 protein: CSARQGSTEAFF; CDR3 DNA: TGCAGTGCCCGACAGGGCAGCACTGAAGCTTTCTTT
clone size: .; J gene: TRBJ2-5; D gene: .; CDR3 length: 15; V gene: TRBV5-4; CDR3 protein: CASMDIAETQESQYF; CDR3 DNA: TGTGCCAGCATGGACATAGCGGAAACTCAAGAGTCCCAGTACTTC
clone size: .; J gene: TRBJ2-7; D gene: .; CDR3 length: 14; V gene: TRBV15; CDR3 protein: CATSREPNRDEQYF; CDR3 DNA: TGTGCCACCAGCAGAGAACCAAACAGGGACGAGCAGTACTTC
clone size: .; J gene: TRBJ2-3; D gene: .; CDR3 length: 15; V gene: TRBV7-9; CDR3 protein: CASSLLSSSTDTQYF; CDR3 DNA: TGTGCCAGCAGCTTACTTAGCAGCAGCACAGATACGCAGTATTTT
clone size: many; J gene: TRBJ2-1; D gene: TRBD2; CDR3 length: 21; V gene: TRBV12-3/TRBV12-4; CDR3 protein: CASSLSHIAGGPSSSYNEQFF; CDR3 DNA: TGTGCCAGCAGTTTATCCCATATAGCGGGGGGCCCCTCTAGCTCCTACAATGAGCAGTTCTTC
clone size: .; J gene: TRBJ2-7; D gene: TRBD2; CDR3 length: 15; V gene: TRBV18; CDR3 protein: CASSPVAGGRREQYF; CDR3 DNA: TGTGCCAGCTCACCGGTAGCGGGAGGGCGTCGCGAGCAGTACTTC
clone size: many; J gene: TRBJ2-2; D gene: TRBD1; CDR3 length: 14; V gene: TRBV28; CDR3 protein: CASSWTGSTPKLFF; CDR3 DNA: TGTGCCAGCAGTTGGACAGGCAGCACCCCGAAGCTGTTTTTT
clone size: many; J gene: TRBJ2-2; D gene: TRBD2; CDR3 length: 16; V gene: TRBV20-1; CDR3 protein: CSASGREVVDTGELFF; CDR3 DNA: TGCAGTGCTAGCGGGCGGGAGGTGGTTGACACCGGGGAGCTGTTTTTT
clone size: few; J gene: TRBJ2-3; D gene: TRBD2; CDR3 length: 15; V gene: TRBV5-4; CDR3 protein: CASSASSGDTDTQYF; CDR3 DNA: TGTGCCAGCAGCGCGTCTAGCGGGGACACAGATACGCAGTATTTT
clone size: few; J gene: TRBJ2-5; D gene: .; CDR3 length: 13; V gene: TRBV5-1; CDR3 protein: CASSAEDQETQYF; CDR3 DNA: TGCGCCAGCAGCGCCGAAGACCAAGAGACCCAGTACTTC
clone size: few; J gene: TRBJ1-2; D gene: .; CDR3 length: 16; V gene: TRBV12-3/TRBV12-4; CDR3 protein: CASSPYLRGADYGYTF; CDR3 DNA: TGTGCCAGCAGTCCATACCTAAGGGGGGCGGATTACGGCTACACCTTC
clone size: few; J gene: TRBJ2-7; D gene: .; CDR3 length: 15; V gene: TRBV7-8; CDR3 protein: CASSSQQGTWYEQYF; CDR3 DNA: TGTGCCAGCAGCTCCCAACAGGGGACTTGGTACGAGCAGTACTTC
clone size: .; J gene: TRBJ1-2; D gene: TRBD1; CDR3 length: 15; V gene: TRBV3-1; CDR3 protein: CASSLDRGTGYGYTF; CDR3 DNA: TGTGCCAGCAGCCTCGATCGGGGGACAGGGTATGGCTACACCTTC
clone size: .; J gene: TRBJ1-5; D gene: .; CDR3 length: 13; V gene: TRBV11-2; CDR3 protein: CASSYAVAQPQHF; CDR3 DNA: TGTGCCAGCAGTTACGCAGTCGCACAGCCCCAGCATTTT